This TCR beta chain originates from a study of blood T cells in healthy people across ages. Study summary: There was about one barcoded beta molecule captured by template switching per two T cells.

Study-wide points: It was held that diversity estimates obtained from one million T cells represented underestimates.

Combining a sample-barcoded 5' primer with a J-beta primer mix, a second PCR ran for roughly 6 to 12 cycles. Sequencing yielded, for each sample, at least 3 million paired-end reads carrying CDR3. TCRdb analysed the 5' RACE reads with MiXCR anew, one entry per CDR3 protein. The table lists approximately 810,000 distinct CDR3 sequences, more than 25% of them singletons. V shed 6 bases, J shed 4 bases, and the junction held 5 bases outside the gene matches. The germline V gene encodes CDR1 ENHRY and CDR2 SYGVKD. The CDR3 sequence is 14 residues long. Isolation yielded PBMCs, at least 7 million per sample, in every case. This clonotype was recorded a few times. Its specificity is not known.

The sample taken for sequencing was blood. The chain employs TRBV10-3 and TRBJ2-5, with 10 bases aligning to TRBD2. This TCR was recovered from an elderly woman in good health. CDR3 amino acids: CAISSGGARETQYF. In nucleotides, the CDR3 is TGTGCCATCAGCAGCGGGGGGGCCCGAGAGACCCAGTACTTC.